This TCR beta chain was sequenced for a study of CD4 T cells in relation to SARS-CoV-2 and coronaviruses. Comment on this clone: What it recognizes is unknown.

Germline CDR1 is LNHDA and CDR2 is SQIVND (reference sequence). The CDR3 contains 16 residues. The V gene lost 3 bases and the J gene lost 2 bases, with 14 bases spanning the gap. CD4+ T cells from unexposed donors were obtained before the COVID-19 pandemic (2011-2018). Isolation of CD4+ T cells took place after about 9 days in culture. The protocol was immunoSEQ multiplex PCR, while the TCRdb copy is restricted to in-frame clones and leaves out a portion. The sample lists 9,500 to 13,000 clones, roughly 82% occurring once. Broader study findings: Crossreactive clones expanded significantly less to SARS-CoV-2 than monoreactive clones.

Material for sequencing was CD4+ T cells from PBMCs, cultured in vitro. The receptor's source is a human donor in good health. This chain joins TRBV19 and TRBJ1-5; D possibly corresponds to TRBD1 (6 bases). This chain's CDR3 is CASSMFHRAGNQPQHF. In nucleotides, the CDR3 is TGTGCCAGTAGTATGTTCCACAGGGCGGGCAATCAGCCCCAGCATTTT.